These 15 T cell receptor beta chains originate from one sample sequenced in a study of blood T cell dynamics during melanoma immunotherapy. The table came from immunoSEQ multiplex PCR; TCRdb's copy has only in-frame clones and leaves some out. The sample shows about 11,000 clones, roughly 84% of them seen only once. Indicated time point: week 3, after first cycle of checkpoint inhibitor. Specimen: blood, collected from a patient treated with checkpoint blockade. Receptors were obtained from a human donor with melanoma.

This chain uses TRBV4-3 with TRBJ1-3, with D hard to call. Per the germline V gene, CDR1 is LGHNA and CDR2 is YSLEER. The CDR3 runs to 13 residues. Trimming took off 1 base at V and 7 bases at J, with 8 bases between the two ends. The CDR3 DNA reads as TGCGCCAGCAGCCAAGTCCTGGGGAACACCATATATTTT. It specifies CASSQVLGNTIYF.

The genes are TRBV19 and TRBJ2-7; 13 positions agree with TRBD2. With 5 bases clipped from V and 2 bases from J, the junction kept 9 bases outside the gene matches. Germline V gene lookup returns CDR1 LNHDA and CDR2 SQIVND (reference sequence). The CDR3 totals 17 residues. The CDR3, as DNA: TGTGCCAGTAGTTGGGGACCCGGGACTAGCGGGACCTACGAGCAGTACTTC. This gives the protein CASSWGPGTSGTYEQYF.

The chain combines TRBV30 with TRBJ1-2; D uncertain. Trimming cost V 7 bases and J 0 bases, with 12 bases left between them. CDR1 and CDR2 from the germline V gene are GTSNPN and SVGIG (reference sequence). The CDR3 spans 13 residues. For the CDR3, the DNA is TGTGCCTATACGGGAAGGACTAACTATGGCTACACCTTC. Translating it yields CAYTGRTNYGYTF.

The gene calls are TRBV7-2 and TRBJ1-6; 10 positions match TRBD1. V shed 4 bases and J 6 bases; nucleotides not matched to a gene: 12. The CDR3 runs 18 residues. CDR1 is SGHTA, CDR2 FQGNSA, per germline. The CDR3: CASSSPPGQGPSNSPLHF. CDR3 bases: TGTGCCAGCAGCTCTCCCCCGGGACAGGGGCCTTCTAATTCACCCCTCCACTTT.

The J gene is TRBJ1-4, the V gene TRBV7-2; D call uncertain. In germline, CDR1 is SGHTA, CDR2 FQGNSA. This CDR3 is 16 amino acids long. Trimming pared 1 base from V and 2 bases from J, leaving 11 bases between. CDR3 loop: CASSLDGRGTNEKLFF. The CDR3 nucleotides are TGTGCCAGCAGCTTAGACGGTCGAGGTACTAATGAAAAACTGTTTTTT. The complete variable domain, with remaining parts taken from reference TRBV7-2 and TRBJ1-4, reads GAGVSQSPSNKVTEKGKDVELRCDPISGHTALYWYRQSLGQGLEFLIYFQGNSAPDKSGLPSDRFSAERTGGSVSTLTIQRTQQEDSAVYLCASSLDGRGTNEKLFFGSGTQLSVL.

The chain recombines TRBV19 with TRBJ2-7; 8 nucleotides line up with TRBD1. Germline trimming cut 7 bases from V and 3 bases from J; bases unmatched to any gene: 8. The CDR3 is 14 residues long. The germline V gene encodes CDR1 LNHDA and CDR2 SQIVND (reference sequence). The CDR3 DNA follows: TGTGCCAGTACCCTAGGGACAGGCGACTACGAGCAGTACTTC. As protein: CASTLGTGDYEQYF.

About this clone: Its ends do not fully match the called genes, so a read error is possible. V is TRBV7-2 and J is TRBJ2-7; 7 bases are a match to TRBD2. The germline V gene encodes CDR1 SGHTA and CDR2 FQGNSA. The CDR3 contains 17 residues. The CDR3 DNA sequence: TGCGCCAGCAGCCAGGATGGAGCCGGGAGGCGTCCCGGCGAGCAGTACTTC. It yields the protein CASSQDGAGRRPGEQYF. The full variable domain, completed using reference TRBV7-2 and TRBJ2-7, is GAGVSQSPSNKVTEKGKDVELRCDPISGHTALYWYRQSLGQGLEFLIYFQGNSAPDKSGLPSDRFSAERTGGSVSTLTIQRTQQEDSAVYLCASSQDGAGRRPGEQYFGPGTRLTVT.

This clone rates as large (0.1 to 1%). This chain links TRBV6-5 with TRBJ1-1; no clear D gene. The V gene's germline CDR1 is MNHEY and CDR2 SVGAGI. CDR3 length: 16 amino acids. Deletions cut 2 bases from V and 1 base from J, with 14 bases between. CDR3 coding DNA: TGTGCCAGCAGTTACGGTGGTAGCGGAAAGAACACTGAAGCTTTCTTT. It encodes CASSYGGSGKNTEAFF.

The chain links TRBV30 to TRBJ2-3, with 10 bases aligning to TRBD2. CDR1 is GTSNPN, CDR2 SVGIG, per germline (reference sequence). The CDR3 is 15 amino acids. V gave up 1 base and J gave up 4 bases; unmatched junction bases: 5. This CDR3 reads CAWSGSGGAPDTQYF. The CDR3 nucleotides read TGTGCCTGGAGTGGAAGCGGGGGGGCCCCAGATACGCAGTATTTT.

This chain joins TRBV7-9 and TRBJ1-3, with a possible D match to TRBD1 (5 bases). Trimming took 1 base from V and 4 from J, leaving 14 bases between them. Per germline, CDR1 SEHNR and CDR2 FQNEAQ (reference sequence). There are 16 residues in the CDR3. The CDR3: CASSLGPTGTGNTIYF. The DNA of the CDR3 is TGTGCCAGCAGCTTAGGCCCGACGGGGACCGGAAACACCATATATTTT.

J is TRBJ2-1 and V is TRBV19, with no clear D. Trimming removed 3 bases from V and 4 bases from J, with 10 bases in between. The CDR3 is made up of 14 amino acids. Germline CDR1 LNHDA, CDR2 SQIVND (reference sequence). In DNA, the CDR3 is TGTGCCAGTAGTATGGGGTCGGCGTACAATGAGCAGTTCTTC. The encoded protein is CASSMGSAYNEQFF. Together with reference TRBV19 and TRBJ2-1, the CDR3 gives the full variable domain: DGGITQSPKYLFRKEGQNVTLSCEQNLNHDAMYWYRQDPGQGLRLIYYSQIVNDFQKGDIAEGYSVSREKKESFPLTVTSAQKNPTAFYLCASSMGSAYNEQFFGPGTRLTVL.

The chain uses TRBV11-1 and TRBJ2-2; D call uncertain. In germline, CDR1 is SGHAT, CDR2 FQDESV (reference sequence). The CDR3 runs to 14 residues. V was pared by 3 bases and J by 3 bases, with 8 bases between. CDR3 in DNA: TGTGCCAGCAGCTTTTCCGGACACACCGGGGAGCTGTTTTTT. Residues: CASSFSGHTGELFF.

The rearrangement links TRBV15 to TRBJ1-2; no reliable D call. CDR1 and CDR2 (germline): LNHNV, YYDKDF (reference sequence). The CDR3 length is 15 residues. The germline V and J ends were trimmed by 0 bases and 2 bases, with 10 bases remaining between them. CDR3 region: CATSRDERGNYGYTF. CDR3 DNA sequence: TGTGCCACCAGCAGAGATGAAAGAGGGAACTATGGCTACACCTTC.

The chain combines TRBV19 with TRBJ1-5; 8 nucleotides match TRBD1. CDR3 size: 15 residues. After removal of 7 bases from V and 3 bases from J, the junction contained 8 bases not matched to a gene. Germline V lookup: CDR1 LNHDA, CDR2 SQIVND (reference sequence). CDR3 DNA: TGTGCCAGTACGAGGACAGGGTGGGTCAATCAGCCCCAGCATTTT. Its translation is CASTRTGWVNQPQHF.

This clone was observed a handful of times. The rearrangement joins TRBV4-3 to TRBJ1-2; D gene uncertain. The germline gives CDR1 LGHNA, CDR2 YSLEER. This CDR3 contains 15 residues. The ends were cut back, 3 bases at V and 3 bases at J, with 14 bases in the middle. CDR3 sequence reads: CASSQRWTEDYGYTF. The CDR3 DNA reads TGCGCCAGCAGCCAGAGGTGGACGGAAGACTATGGCTACACCTTC.